The TCR beta chain under discussion was sequenced for a study of T cell responses to AZD1222 COVID-19 vaccine. Study-wide results and limits: Clonal diversity was possibly underestimated, and the donors were mostly white British, with more females. All repertoire sampling was performed exclusively after the peak T cell response.

There are 15 residues in the CDR3. V shed 2 bases and J 3 bases; nucleotides not matched to a gene: 7. Germline V gene lookup returns CDR1 SGHRS and CDR2 YFSETQ. Assay used: immunoSEQ multiplex PCR; TCRdb lists only in-frame clones, some missing. This table holds 150,000 to 200,000 clones, around 90% found once. Turning to this clone: Its antigen is undetermined.

The chain joins TRBV5-1 to TRBJ2-7, with 8 bases lining up with TRBD2. This sequence was found in an adult who received the AZD1222 COVID-19 vaccine. The sample consisted of peripheral blood, taken 28 days after the second AZD1222 dose. The CDR3 here is CASSLRSGGNYEQYF. CDR3 nucleotides: TGCGCCAGCAGCTTAAGGAGCGGGGGAAACTACGAGCAGTACTTC.